This T cell receptor (beta chain) was captured by sequencing in a study of neurological immune-mediated disorders. TCRdb re-derived calls from the 5' RACE reads in MiXCR, one entry per CDR3 protein. In the table there are tens of thousands of distinct CDR3 sequences, just under 4% of which are singletons. For sorted libraries, the input was around 1 million CD4+ or CD8+ T cells. This clonotype was observed many times. Trimming left V 0 bases short and J 6 bases short, with 6 bases between. Germline V CDR1 and CDR2: MGHDK, SYGVNS. This CDR3 is 13 amino acids long. The sequence derives from a middle-aged woman with multiple sclerosis. This chain links TRBV25-1 with TRBJ1-5; perhaps TRBD1 as D (5 bases). Sequencing used CD4+ T cells from blood. The CDR3: CASSEYRGQPQHF. Here the CDR3 DNA reads TGTGCCAGCAGTGAATATAGGGGTCAGCCCCAGCATTTT.